This T cell receptor (beta chain) was sequenced for a study of shared clonotypes between healthy human individuals. As for the study in general: Per donor, CD8 memory used one plate, CD8 naive used two, CD4 memory used three and CD4 naive used three.

A note on this clone: Its target is not known. Other nucleotide sequences from this sample produce the same CDR3.

The CDR3 is made up of 14 amino acids. Germline V lookup: CDR1 KGHSH, CDR2 LQKENI. Deletions cut 3 bases from V and 7 bases from J, with 13 bases between. General study findings and limits: Sequencing depth was a factor that was expected to affect clonotype sharing among donors. Generally, naive subsets came out with larger estimated richness than memory subsets.

The method was immunoSEQ multiplex PCR; TCRdb's version includes in-frame clones alone and lacks a portion of them. The sample lists roughly 1,000,000 clones; about 84% were seen once. The receptor was isolated from a man aged 18 to 35 in good health. Some clones in this sample may be carry-over from other donors' samples. V is TRBV18 and J is TRBJ1-5; D may be TRBD1 (5 bases). Sequencing used memory CD4+ T cells from PBMCs. The subset denotes: CD45RA-negative fraction. In DNA form, the CDR3 reads TGTGCCAGCTCACCCGGGGCAGGCCCGCAGCCCCAGCATTTT. This translates into CASSPGAGPQPQHF.